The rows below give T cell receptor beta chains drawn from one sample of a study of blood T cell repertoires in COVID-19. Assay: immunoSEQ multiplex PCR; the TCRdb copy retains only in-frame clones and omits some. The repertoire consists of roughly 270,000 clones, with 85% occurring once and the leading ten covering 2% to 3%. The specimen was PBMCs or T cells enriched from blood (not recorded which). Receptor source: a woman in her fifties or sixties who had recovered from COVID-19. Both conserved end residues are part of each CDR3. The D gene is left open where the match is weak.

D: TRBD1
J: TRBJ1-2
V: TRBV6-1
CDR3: CASSEPGQGSYGYTF

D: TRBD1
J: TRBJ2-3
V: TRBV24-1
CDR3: CATSRRTGSTDTQYF

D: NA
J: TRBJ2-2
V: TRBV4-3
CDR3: CASSQVRGYTGELFF

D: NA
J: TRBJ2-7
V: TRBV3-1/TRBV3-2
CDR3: CASSQKPYRGGYEQYF

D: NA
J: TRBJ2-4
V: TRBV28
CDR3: CASSLEATAKNIQYF

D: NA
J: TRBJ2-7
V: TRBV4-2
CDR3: CASSQGWGEPSYEQYF

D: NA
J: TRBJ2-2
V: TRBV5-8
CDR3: CASSLGMTGGANTGELFF

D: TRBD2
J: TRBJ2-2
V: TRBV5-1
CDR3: CASSLDGSGVRGELFF

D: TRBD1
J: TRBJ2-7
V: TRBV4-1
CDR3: CASSQVGQGAGEQYF

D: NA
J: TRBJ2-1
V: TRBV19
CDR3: CASSMGRVYEQFF

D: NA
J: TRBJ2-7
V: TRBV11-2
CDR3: CASSTTASGSYEQYF

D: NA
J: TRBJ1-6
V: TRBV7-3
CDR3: CASSLTADSPLHF

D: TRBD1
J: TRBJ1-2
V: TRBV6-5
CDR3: CASSYHSTGDGYTF

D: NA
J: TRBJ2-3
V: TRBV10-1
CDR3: CATKQSLTDTQYF

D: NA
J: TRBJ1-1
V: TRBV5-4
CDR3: CASSLIDSEAFF

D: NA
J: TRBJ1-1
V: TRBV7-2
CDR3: CASSPPGGSWVAEAFF

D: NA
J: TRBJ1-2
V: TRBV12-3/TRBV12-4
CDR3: CASSLGQGGYTF

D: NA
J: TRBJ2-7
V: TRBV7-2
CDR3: CASSLRGHRDEQYF

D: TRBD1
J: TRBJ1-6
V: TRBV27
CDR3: CASRSITGTGGLNRNSPLHF

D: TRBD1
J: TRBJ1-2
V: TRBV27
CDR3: CASSLGQGVRGYTF

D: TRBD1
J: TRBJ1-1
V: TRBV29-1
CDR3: CSAKLDRDSTEAFF

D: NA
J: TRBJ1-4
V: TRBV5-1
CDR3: CASSPGPTNEKLFF

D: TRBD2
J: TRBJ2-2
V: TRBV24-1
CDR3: CATSDLAGGSGELFF

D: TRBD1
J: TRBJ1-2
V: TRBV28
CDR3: CASSNPTRQGAGYTF

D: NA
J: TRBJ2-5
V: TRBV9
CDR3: CASSPPGVRERETQYF

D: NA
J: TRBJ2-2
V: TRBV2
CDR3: CASKYRLNTGELFF

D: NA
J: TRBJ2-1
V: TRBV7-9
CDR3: CASSLGTYFTYNEQFF

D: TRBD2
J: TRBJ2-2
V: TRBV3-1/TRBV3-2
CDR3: CASITSGSMNTGELFF

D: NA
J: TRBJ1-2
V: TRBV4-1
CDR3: CASSLEVFADNYGYTF

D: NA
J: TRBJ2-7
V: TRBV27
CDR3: CASSQLQGYHEQYF

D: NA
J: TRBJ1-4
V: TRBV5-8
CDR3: CASSLGDSTNEKLFF

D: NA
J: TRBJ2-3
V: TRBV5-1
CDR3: CASSDPRGTDTQYF

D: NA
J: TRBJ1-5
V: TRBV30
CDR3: CAWSRGGPAGNRPQHF

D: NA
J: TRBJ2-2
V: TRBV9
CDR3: CASSASLGGTGELFF

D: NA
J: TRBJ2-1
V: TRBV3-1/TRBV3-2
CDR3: CASSQAVRGRSYNEQFF

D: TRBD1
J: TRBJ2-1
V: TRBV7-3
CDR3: CASSKRPPGQGSSYNEQFF

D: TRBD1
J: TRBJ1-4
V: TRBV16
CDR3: CASSQGTGNEKLFF

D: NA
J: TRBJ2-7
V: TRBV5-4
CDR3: CASSWSGVSEQYF

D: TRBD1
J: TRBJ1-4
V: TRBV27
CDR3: CASSFSGTGKKLFF

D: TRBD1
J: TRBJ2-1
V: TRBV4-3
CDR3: CASSQDITGGSYNEQFF

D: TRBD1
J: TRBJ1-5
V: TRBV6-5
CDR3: CASSYGTGGQPQHF

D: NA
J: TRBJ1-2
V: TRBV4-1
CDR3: CASSQQVRVFNYGYTF

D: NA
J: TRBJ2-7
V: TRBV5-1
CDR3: CASSLNREGEQYF

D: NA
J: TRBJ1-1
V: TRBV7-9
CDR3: CASSQTVSGSGTEAFF

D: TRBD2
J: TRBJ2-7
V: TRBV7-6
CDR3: CASSQLAGGSYEQYF

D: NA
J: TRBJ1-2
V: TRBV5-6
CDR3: CASSLVGGSNYGYTF

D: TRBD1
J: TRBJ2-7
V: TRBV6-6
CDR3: CASSYLGQGDEQYF

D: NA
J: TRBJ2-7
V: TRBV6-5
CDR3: CAISDRRVLSEQYF

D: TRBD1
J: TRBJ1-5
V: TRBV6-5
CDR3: CASSWDREDQPQHF

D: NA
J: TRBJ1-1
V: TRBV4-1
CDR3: CARTLGGNTEAFF

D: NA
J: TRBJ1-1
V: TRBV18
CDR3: CASSPGRNTEAFF